This T cell receptor (beta chain) was sequenced in a study of blood T cells in healthy people across ages. Using a J-beta primer mix together with a sample-barcoded 5' primer, a second PCR was run for roughly 7 to 11 cycles. In TCRdb, the 5' RACE reads were re-called with MiXCR into one record per CDR3 protein. This repertoire shows around 1,000,000 distinct CDR3 sequences, 20% to 25% found once; its top ten account for approximately 0.79%. CDR1 and CDR2 from the germline V gene are LNHNV and YYDKDF (reference sequence). This CDR3 contains 16 residues. V lost 0 bases, J lost 5 bases, and 7 bases stayed unmatched. These sequences were also reported in another study, on T cells of mothers and their children.

J is TRBJ2-3 and V is TRBV15; 8 positions agree with TRBD2. This clonotype was sampled from a girl aged 2 to 10 in good health. Material for sequencing was blood. DNA of the CDR3: TGTGCCACCAGCAGAGATTTGGCGGGGGGTAAAGATACGCAGTATTTT. The encoded protein is CATSRDLAGGKDTQYF.